This TCR beta chain was captured in a study of T cells in Graves' hyperthyroidism and ophthalmopathy. Investigators excluded patients with uncontrolled infection, other autoimmune disease, pregnancy or lactation. Each diagnosis was grounded in clinical symptoms, serum thyroxine and TRAb, thyroid ultrasound, and orbital computed tomography. Fresh peripheral blood, 10 ml, yielded the PBMCs. Amplification yielded TCR beta CDR3 regions, with RNA transcripts as the source. Primed by the HTBI set, a first-round RT-PCR was run on the TCR CDR3. One entry per CDR3 protein, called by TCRdb with MiXCR from the multiplex PCR reads. The sample has a few hundred thousand distinct CDR3 sequences; less than 20% are singletons. This clonotype was counted at least ten times. The germline gives CDR1 SGHRS, CDR2 YFSETQ. The CDR3 has 12 amino acids. V was cut by 0 bases and J by 5 bases, with 6 bases left in between.

This receptor was taken from a man aged 18 to 35 with Graves' ophthalmopathy. J is TRBJ2-7 and V is TRBV5-1, with D possibly being TRBD1 (5 bases). Sequenced sample: blood. The CDR3, as DNA: TGCGCCAGCAGCTTGGAAGGGGACGAGCAGTACTTC. Encoded protein: CASSLEGDEQYF.